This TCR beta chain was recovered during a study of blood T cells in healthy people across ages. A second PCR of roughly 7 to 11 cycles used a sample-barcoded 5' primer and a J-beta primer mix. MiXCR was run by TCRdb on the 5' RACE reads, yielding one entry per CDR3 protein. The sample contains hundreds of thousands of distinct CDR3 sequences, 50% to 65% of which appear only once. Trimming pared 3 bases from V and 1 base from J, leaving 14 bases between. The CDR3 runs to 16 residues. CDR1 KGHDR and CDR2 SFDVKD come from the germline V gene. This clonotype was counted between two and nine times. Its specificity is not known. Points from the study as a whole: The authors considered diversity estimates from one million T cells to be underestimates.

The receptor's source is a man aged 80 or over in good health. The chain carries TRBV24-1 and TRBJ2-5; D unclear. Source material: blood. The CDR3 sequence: CATSDINAAFQETQYF. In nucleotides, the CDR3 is TGTGCCACCAGTGATATAAACGCGGCTTTCCAAGAGACCCAGTACTTC.